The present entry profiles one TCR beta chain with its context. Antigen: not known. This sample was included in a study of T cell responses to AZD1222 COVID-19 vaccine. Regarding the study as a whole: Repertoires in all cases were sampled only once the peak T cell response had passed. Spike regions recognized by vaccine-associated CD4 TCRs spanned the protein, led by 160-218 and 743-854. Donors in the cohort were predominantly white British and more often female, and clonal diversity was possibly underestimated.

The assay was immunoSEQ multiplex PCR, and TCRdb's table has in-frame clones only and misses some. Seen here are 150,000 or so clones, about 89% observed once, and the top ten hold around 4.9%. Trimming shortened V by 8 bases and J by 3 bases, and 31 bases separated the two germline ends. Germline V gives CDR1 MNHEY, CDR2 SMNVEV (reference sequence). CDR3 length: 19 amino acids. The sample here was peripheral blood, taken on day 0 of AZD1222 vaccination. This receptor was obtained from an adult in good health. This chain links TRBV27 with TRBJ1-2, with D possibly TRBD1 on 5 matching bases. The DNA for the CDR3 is TGTGCCAGCTTATCTGCAGGGAATACAAAAAATCGGGCTCACTATGGCTACACCTTC. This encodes CASLSAGNTKNRAHYGYTF.